This TCR beta chain was observed in a study of T cells in localized non-small cell lung cancer. Study outcomes and limitations: The highest T cell clonality was in uninvolved adjacent lung, above tumor. Appearance in adjacent lung was seen for a median roughly 50 of the top 100 tumor clones. Among blood samples, higher T cell density accompanied longer overall survival.

This CDR3 is 14 amino acids long. CDR1 is SGHRS, CDR2 YFSETQ, per germline. J lost 5 bases, V lost 4 bases, and 8 bases had no gene match. This clone appeared once. The antigen is unknown. Produced via immunoSEQ multiplex PCR; TCRdb's table is partial and in-frame only. The sample records approximately 24,000 clones, about nine tenths being singletons. The material sequenced was peripheral blood, taken before any cancer treatment. The receptor was derived from a man aged 35 to 69 with stage I squamous cell lung carcinoma. The V and J genes are TRBV5-1 and TRBJ1-1, with 7 bases fitting TRBD1. CDR3 nucleotide sequence: TGCGCCAGCAGCCCTGGGACAGAGGGGACTGAAGCTTTCTTT. Translation: CASSPGTEGTEAFF.